The rows below give T cell receptor beta chains drawn from one sample of a study of control samples from healthy donors and cancer patients. Produced via immunoSEQ multiplex PCR; TCRdb's table is partial and in-frame only. The table shows 75,000 to 100,000 clones, with roughly 86% occurring only once. The sequenced sample was blood. The receptors were gathered from a man between 60 and 75 years old in good health. Each CDR3 is given with its conserved first and last residue. Fields, in order: clone size, V gene, D gene, J gene, CDR3 DNA, CDR3 protein. A D gene is named only where the DNA matches it firmly. Not all rows give a size; the values are once, few, many and, for expanded clones, a class.

clone size: NA; V gene: TRBV25-1; D gene: TRBD1; J gene: TRBJ2-7; CDR3 DNA: TGTGCCAGCAGTCGTTCCGGGACAGGCCACTACGAGCAGTACTTC; CDR3 protein: CASSRSGTGHYEQYF
clone size: few; V gene: TRBV2; D gene: NA; J gene: TRBJ1-1; CDR3 DNA: TGTGCCAGCAGTGAAATCGATGAAGCTTTCTTT; CDR3 protein: CASSEIDEAFF
clone size: NA; V gene: TRBV6-5; D gene: TRBD1; J gene: TRBJ1-1; CDR3 DNA: TGTGCCAGCAGCCGGACAGGGAACACTGAAGCTTTCTTT; CDR3 protein: CASSRTGNTEAFF
clone size: NA; V gene: TRBV28; D gene: NA; J gene: TRBJ1-2; CDR3 DNA: TGTGCCAGCAGTCCCCTTGAAGGATGGATATCCTACTATGGCTACACCTTC; CDR3 protein: CASSPLEGWISYYGYTF
clone size: NA; V gene: TRBV11-3; D gene: TRBD1; J gene: TRBJ2-2; CDR3 DNA: TGTGCCAGCAGCTCCGGACAGGGAAGCACCGGGGAGCTGTTTTTT; CDR3 protein: CASSSGQGSTGELFF
clone size: NA; V gene: TRBV11-1; D gene: NA; J gene: TRBJ1-6; CDR3 DNA: TGTGCCAGCAGCTTACAGGCGAGCGGGAATTCACCCCTCCACTTT; CDR3 protein: CASSLQASGNSPLHF
clone size: NA; V gene: TRBV12-3/TRBV12-4; D gene: NA; J gene: TRBJ1-4; CDR3 DNA: TGTGCCAGCAGTTTCAGTGAAAAACTGTTTTTT; CDR3 protein: CASSFSEKLFF
clone size: NA; V gene: TRBV5-5; D gene: TRBD1; J gene: TRBJ1-5; CDR3 DNA: TGTGCCAGCAGTTTCAGGGGGGGCAATCAGCCCCAGCATTTT; CDR3 protein: CASSFRGGNQPQHF
clone size: NA; V gene: TRBV3-1/TRBV3-2; D gene: NA; J gene: TRBJ2-6; CDR3 DNA: TGTGCCAGCAACTTCGCTGGGGCCAACGTCCTGACTTTC; CDR3 protein: CASNFAGANVLTF
clone size: NA; V gene: TRBV4-2; D gene: NA; J gene: TRBJ2-3; CDR3 DNA: TGTGCCAGCAGCCAAGACGGGAGTGGGACAGATACGCAGTATTTT; CDR3 protein: CASSQDGSGTDTQYF
clone size: once; V gene: TRBV28; D gene: NA; J gene: TRBJ1-1; CDR3 DNA: TGTGCCAGCAGCCTAATGGGGGAACCTGAAGCTTTCTTT; CDR3 protein: CASSLMGEPEAFF
clone size: NA; V gene: TRBV4-1; D gene: NA; J gene: TRBJ2-3; CDR3 DNA: TGCGCCAGCAGCCAAACCCGTGAAGATACGCAGTATTTT; CDR3 protein: CASSQTREDTQYF
clone size: NA; V gene: TRBV7-9; D gene: TRBD2; J gene: TRBJ2-7; CDR3 DNA: TGTGCCAGCAGCCTATATAGCGGGGGGTCCTCCTACGAGCAGTACTTC; CDR3 protein: CASSLYSGGSSYEQYF
clone size: NA; V gene: TRBV12-3/TRBV12-4; D gene: NA; J gene: TRBJ2-2; CDR3 DNA: TGTGCCAGCAGTTTACGTCCCACCGGGGAGCTGTTTTTT; CDR3 protein: CASSLRPTGELFF
clone size: NA; V gene: TRBV6-4; D gene: NA; J gene: TRBJ1-5; CDR3 DNA: TGTGCCAGCAGTGACTATTTTGATCAGCCCCAGCATTTT; CDR3 protein: CASSDYFDQPQHF